This T cell receptor beta chain is from a study of cytomegalovirus exposure and HLA in healthy donors. With 60 Vbeta and 13 Jbeta primers, the PCR was carried out. Assay: immunoSEQ multiplex PCR; the TCRdb copy retains only in-frame clones and omits some. This table holds 150,000 to 200,000 clones, roughly four fifths found once. Germline lookup yields CDR1 MGHRA and CDR2 YSYEKL. V was trimmed by 2 bases and J by 4 bases, leaving 11 bases between them. The CDR3 runs to 14 residues. This clone has a single count. The V call is TRBV4-1, the J call TRBJ1-1; D remains unclear. This TCR came from a man aged 25-40 years in good health and CMV-seronegative. Sequenced input: PBMCs. The CDR3 is CASSQLRGITEAFF. The CDR3 DNA sequence: TGCGCCAGCAGCCAATTGAGAGGGATCACTGAAGCTTTCTTT.